This paragraph reports one TCR beta chain. This sample is drawn from a study of identifying expanded T cells in peripheral blood. During the collection period, no donor immune events like infections were recorded. TCRdb's copy holds only in-frame clones and misses some; the assay was immunoSEQ multiplex PCR. The sample carries approximately 130,000 clones, 75% to 90% recorded once. J was trimmed by 8 bases and V by 4 bases; bases with no gene match: 7. The CDR3 contains 15 residues. Germline-derived CDR1 and CDR2 are LNHNV and YYDKDF (reference sequence). The chain carries TRBV15 and TRBJ1-4, with TRBD1 identical over 10 bases. What was sequenced was blood. The sequence was obtained from a person between 18 and 75 years old in good health. CDR3 amino acids: CATSNRDRGEEKLFF. The DNA for the CDR3 is TGTGCCACCAGCAACCGGGACAGGGGAGAGGAAAAACTGTTTTTT. Full variable domain (outside the CDR3, taken from reference TRBV15 and TRBJ1-4): DAMVIQNPRYQVTQFGKPVTLSCSQTLNHNVMYWYQQKSSQAPKLLFHYYDKDFNNEADTPDNFQSRRPNTSFCFLDIRSPGLGDTAMYLCATSNRDRGEEKLFFGSGTQLSVL.